The 25 T cell receptor beta chains below were found in one sample sequenced in a study of metastatic and nonmetastatic thyroid tumors. Patients were all untreated before their thyroid surgery. From the PCR reads, TCRdb re-called clones with MiXCR. The table lists 25,000 to 35,000 clones, roughly 10% of them singletons, with approximately 15% in the top ten. Sequenced: blood. All receptors come from a female donor with papillary thyroid cancer or a benign thyroid nodule (not recorded which). Some clones in this sample may be carry-over from other donors' samples.

The table lists this clone with many counts. The V and J genes are TRBV6-1 and TRBJ1-2; TRBD1 aligns across 8 bases. Per the germline V gene, CDR1 is MNHNS and CDR2 is SASEGT. With 5 bases clipped from V and 5 bases from J, the junction kept 7 bases outside the gene matches. The CDR3 is 14 amino acids. This CDR3 is CASSLEGQGYGYTF. For the CDR3, the DNA is TGTGCCAGCAGTTTGGAAGGACAGGGTTATGGCTACACCTTC.

This clone has a handful of counts. The chain employs TRBV15 and TRBJ2-3, with D perhaps matching TRBD1 (6 bases). CDR1 LNHNV and CDR2 YYDKDF come from the germline V gene (reference sequence). The CDR3 covers 13 residues. V was cut by 6 bases and J by 3 bases, with 10 bases left in between. CDR3: CATRVGTTDTQYF. DNA of the CDR3: TGTGCCACCAGAGTAGGGACAACAGATACGCAGTATTTT.

This clone was observed at least ten times. The rearrangement uses TRBV5-1 and TRBJ2-7; D may be TRBD1 or TRBD2 (5 bases each). CDR3 length: 14 amino acids. V gave up 1 base and J gave up 2 bases, with 10 bases separating them. In germline, CDR1 is SGHRS, CDR2 YFSETQ. The CDR3 sequence: CASSLQGPTYEQYF. As DNA, the CDR3 is TGCGCCAGCAGCTTGCAGGGACCTACCTACGAGCAGTACTTC. The variable domain in full, completed from reference TRBV5-1 and TRBJ2-7, reads KAGVTQTPRYLIKTRGQQVTLSCSPISGHRSVSWYQQTPGQGLQFLFEYFSETQRNKGNFPGRFSGRQFSNSRSEMNVSTLELGDSALYLCASSLQGPTYEQYFGPGTRLTVT.

In this sample, this clone turned up many times. The V and J genes are TRBV5-4 and TRBJ1-1; the D is unclear. Germline lookup yields CDR1 SGHNT and CDR2 YYREEE (reference sequence). V gave up 0 bases and J gave up 8 bases, with 20 bases separating them. CDR3 length: 16 amino acids. The DNA for the CDR3 is TGTGCCAGCAGCTTGGCTTTACATGAGGCCTCTACCGAAGCTTTCTTT. Amino acid sequence: CASSLALHEASTEAFF.

This clone was counted ten times or more. The chain uses TRBV2 and TRBJ2-2, with a possible D match to TRBD1 (5 bases). CDR3 length: 15 residues. Germline V gives CDR1 SNHLY, CDR2 FYNNEI. Trimming pared 6 bases from V and 2 bases from J, leaving 13 bases between. This chain's CDR3 is CASRVQGFNTGELFF. In nucleotides, the CDR3 is TGTGCCAGCAGGGTGCAGGGCTTCAACACCGGGGAGCTGTTTTTT.

This clone came up many times. V and J are TRBV19 and TRBJ1-5, with D perhaps matching TRBD1 (6 bases). V lost 5 bases to trimming and J lost 5 bases, with 22 bases between them. CDR1 and CDR2 from the germline V gene are LNHDA and SQIVND (reference sequence). This CDR3 is 17 amino acids long. The CDR3 here is CASSAPPHRARYQPQHF. CDR3 nucleotide sequence: TGTGCCAGTAGTGCCCCCCCACACAGGGCCCGCTATCAGCCCCAGCATTTT.

This clone occurred many times. The chain has TRBV7-9 and TRBJ2-1; unclear D gene. CDR3 length: 12 amino acids. Germline CDR1 and CDR2: SEHNR and FQNEAQ (reference sequence). V lost 3 bases and J lost 3, with 3 bases in between. CDR3 sequence reads: CASSLIYNEQFF. In DNA, the CDR3 is TGTGCCAGCAGCTTGATCTACAATGAGCAGTTCTTC.

This clone was counted many times. This chain joins TRBV19 and TRBJ2-4; 12 bases line up with TRBD1. V was pared by 5 bases and J by 4 bases, with 3 bases of the junction left unmatched. The length of the CDR3 is 15 residues. CDR1 is LNHDA, CDR2 SQIVND, per germline (reference sequence). The CDR3 region is CASSGDRGLKNIQYF. CDR3 bases: TGTGCCAGTAGTGGGGACAGGGGGCTTAAAAACATTCAGTACTTC.

The table lists this clone with many counts. A read error may explain this, as a much larger clone is one base away. The chain employs TRBV10-3 and TRBJ2-7, with a tentative D call TRBD2 (7 bases). The CDR3 covers 14 residues. Germline CDR1 ENHRY, CDR2 SYGVKD. V lost 10 bases to trimming and J lost 6 bases, with 22 bases between them. The DNA for the CDR3 is TGTGCCAATAGCCCGGGACGGGGGGCGGGCGAGCAGTACTTC. This codes for CANSPGRGAGEQYF.

A note on this clone: This may come from a read error, since a much larger clone is one base off. The chain recombines TRBV2 with TRBJ1-1; D gene unclear. The CDR3 covers 12 residues. Trimming removed 4 bases from V and 14 bases from J, with 17 bases in between. CDR1 and CDR2 (germline): SNHLY, FYNNEI. Here the CDR3 DNA reads TGTGCCAGCAGTGGGAGTCTGACCTGGGCCTTCTTT. It is translated as CASSGSLTWAFF.

In its sample, this clone was seen many times. A much larger clone differs by one base, so this may be a read error. The chain combines TRBV25-1 with TRBJ1-4; D may be TRBD1 (5 bases). Germline CDR1 and CDR2: MGHDK and SYGVNS. This CDR3 spans 14 amino acids. The DNA of the CDR3 is TGTGCCAGCAGTGAAGGACGGCGGGGCGAAAAACCGTTTTTT. Residues: CASSEGRRGEKPFF.

This clone was seen ten or more times. The junction and the germline gene differ at one end; a read error may be behind it. The sample carries other DNA sequences with the same CDR3. The chain joins TRBV20-1 to TRBJ1-1, with TRBD1 identical over 10 bases. CDR1 is DFQATT and CDR2 is SNEGSKA in the germline V gene (reference sequence). The CDR3 is made up of 12 amino acids. CDR3 nucleotides: TGCAGTGCCGGGACAGGGGTGGGTGAAGCTTTCTTC. Translated: CSAGTGVGEAFF.

This clone has at least ten counts. The gene calls are TRBV6-2 or TRBV6-3 and TRBJ2-3; either TRBD1 or TRBD2 may supply D (5 bases each). The CDR3 extends over 16 amino acids. Germline-derived CDR1 and CDR2 are MNHEY and SVGEGT. V was pared by 6 bases and J by 3 bases, with 19 bases between. The CDR3 nucleotides are TGTGCCAGCAGCCGACCCGGGACCTGGGGGACAGATACGCAGTATTTT. It specifies CASSRPGTWGTDTQYF.

CDR3 coding DNA: TGTGCCAGCGGGGGGGGCTACTCCTACGAGCAGTACTTC. Translation gives CASGGGYSYEQYF. V is TRBV6-1 and J is TRBJ2-7; a weak D match, TRBD2 (7 bases). The CDR3 is 13 amino acids. V was trimmed by 8 bases and J by 0 bases, leaving 11 bases between them. Germline V gene sequence: CDR1 MNHNS, CDR2 SASEGT.

The sample holds many counts of this clone. The gene calls are TRBV7-3 and TRBJ2-3; 16 nucleotides agree with TRBD2. The V gene's germline CDR1 is SGHTA and CDR2 FQGTGA. The trim removed 5 bases at V and 4 bases at J, leaving 6 bases unmatched. This CDR3 region has 17 residues. The CDR3 coding sequence is TGTGCCAGCAGCCGGGGACTAGCGGGAGGGGTTGCAGATACGCAGTATTTT. This gives the protein CASSRGLAGGVADTQYF.

This clone was recorded many times. The rearrangement uses TRBV28 and TRBJ1-2, with a tentative D call TRBD1 (6 bases). V lost 8 bases to trimming and J lost 4 bases, with 20 bases between them. The CDR3 has 15 amino acids. Germline V lookup: CDR1 MDHEN, CDR2 SYDVKM. This CDR3 is CASGKDDRPLYGYTF. The DNA for the CDR3 is TGTGCCAGCGGAAAGGACGACAGGCCCCTCTATGGCTACACCTTC.

Ten or more counts support this clone. This chain connects TRBV30 to TRBJ2-7; the D is unclear. The germline CDR1 and CDR2 sequences are GTSNPN and SVGIG (reference sequence). Trimming took off 0 bases at V and 3 bases at J, with 12 bases between the two ends. The CDR3 sequence is 14 residues long. The CDR3, as DNA: TGTGCCTGGAGTGTACTTTTAGGAAACTACGAGCAGTACTTC. Protein: CAWSVLLGNYEQYF.

This chain's CDR3 is CASSQELGRATEAFF. In nucleotides, the CDR3 is TGTGCCAGCAGCCAAGAGTTGGGGCGGGCCACTGAAGCTTTCTTT. This sequence joins TRBV3-1 and TRBJ1-1, with D perhaps matching TRBD1 (5 bases). Trimming took 0 bases from V and 4 from J, leaving 12 bases between them. The CDR3 extends over 15 amino acids. Germline loops: CDR1 LGHDT, CDR2 YNNKEL (reference sequence).

This clone showed up many times. The chain links TRBV5-1 to TRBJ1-1; D uncertain. Germline V gene sequence: CDR1 SGHRS, CDR2 YFSETQ. The CDR3 consists of 16 residues. Trimming stripped 3 bases from V and 0 bases from J, with 15 bases between. This CDR3 is CASSSGGLGVNTEAFF. The CDR3 DNA reads TGCGCCAGCAGCTCGGGCGGTTTAGGCGTGAACACTGAAGCTTTCTTT.

This clone was picked up many times. This chain uses TRBV4-3 with TRBJ2-3; TRBD2 agrees at 12 bases. Germline lookup yields CDR1 LGHNA and CDR2 YSLEER. This CDR3 has 16 residues. V lost 3 bases, J lost 6 bases, and 7 bases stayed unmatched. The CDR3 DNA sequence: TGCGCCAGCAGCCACGGAAGACTAGCGGGAGCGGATACGCAGTATTTT. Its protein product is CASSHGRLAGADTQYF.

Many counts were recorded for this clone. CDR3 in amino acids: CASSVLGGSQETQYF. CDR3 coding DNA: TGTGCCAGCAGTGTCCTTGGGGGATCTCAAGAGACCCAGTACTTC. The V gene is TRBV27, the J gene TRBJ2-5; either TRBD1 or TRBD2 may fit D (5 bases each). The CDR3 consists of 15 residues. The V and J ends lost 5 bases and 2 bases respectively, with 15 bases between them. CDR1 and CDR2 from the germline V gene are MNHEY and SMNVEV (reference sequence).

V is TRBV11-1 and J is TRBJ1-1; D gene uncertain. With 4 bases removed from V and 5 bases from J, the gap between germline ends came to 23 bases. Germline V gene data show CDR1 as SGHAT and CDR2 as FQDESV (reference sequence). The CDR3 sequence is 17 residues long. CDR3 region: CASSSLRYSNPGTEAFF. CDR3 coding DNA: TGTGCCAGCAGCTCCCTCCGATACAGCAACCCTGGGACTGAAGCTTTCTTT. Filled out from reference TRBV11-1 and TRBJ1-1, the complete variable domain reads EAEVAQSPRYKITEKSQAVAFWCDPISGHATLYWYRQILGQGPELLVQFQDESVVDDSQLPKDRFSAERLKGVDSTLKIQPAELGDSAMYLCASSSLRYSNPGTEAFFGQGTRLTVV.

This clone was seen at least ten times. The chain couples TRBV20-1 to TRBJ1-2; tentatively, D is TRBD1 (6 bases). Germline V gene data show CDR1 as DFQATT and CDR2 as SNEGSKA (reference sequence). The length of the CDR3 is 14 residues. Trimming pared 0 bases from V and 2 bases from J, leaving 10 bases between. The CDR3 loop is CSARDRGPNYGYTF. The CDR3 DNA follows: TGCAGTGCTAGAGACAGGGGCCCGAACTATGGCTACACCTTC.

Ten or more counts support this clone. The chain is built from TRBV2 and TRBJ2-7; possibly TRBD1 or TRBD2 for D (5 bases each). Germline CDR1 and CDR2: SNHLY and FYNNEI. There are 13 residues in the CDR3. V lost 1 base, J lost 6 bases, and 10 bases lay in between. This CDR3 reads CASSEVGVAEQYF. The CDR3 region has the DNA TGTGCCAGCAGTGAAGTGGGGGTCGCCGAGCAGTACTTC.

This clone was seen repeatedly, ten times or more. The chain is built from TRBV28 and TRBJ2-1, with TRBD1 matching 7 bases. CDR3 size: 17 residues. Losses at the gene ends were 6 bases for V and 9 bases for J; bases not matched to a gene: 20. Germline V gene sequence: CDR1 MDHEN, CDR2 SYDVKM. CDR3 residues: CASSQTSDRRLRSEQFF. The CDR3 DNA reads as TGTGCCAGCAGCCAGACCTCGGACAGGCGACTGCGGAGTGAGCAGTTCTTC.